This entry lists 15 T cell receptor beta chains sequenced from one sample in a study of CD8+ T cells in alopecia areata. RNA extraction and reverse transcription yielded cDNA as sequencing template. The data were produced by immunoSEQ multiplex PCR, yet TCRdb's version contains in-frame clones alone and is incomplete. This sample yields approximately 160,000 clones, of which 50% to 65% are seen a single time; 13% to 15% belongs to the top ten. As for treatment: oral pan-JAK inhibitor, 5-10 mg twice daily. The specimen comprised CD4+ T cells sorted from blood, sampled at week 24, from a patient treated with tofacitinib. The receptors were sampled from a human donor with alopecia areata.

The rearrangement joins TRBV4-1 to TRBJ2-5; TRBD2 might be the D (5 bases). Trimming took off 1 base at V and 2 bases at J, with 14 bases between the two ends. CDR3 size: 16 residues. Germline CDR1 is MGHRA and CDR2 is YSYEKL. The CDR3 loop is CASSQVVASLQETQYF. The CDR3 nucleotides are TGCGCCAGCAGCCAAGTCGTCGCTAGCCTACAAGAGACCCAGTACTTC.

The rearrangement links TRBV6-5 to TRBJ2-5; perhaps D is TRBD1 or TRBD2 (5 bases each). The CDR3 totals 16 residues. Trimming took 2 bases from V and 3 from J, leaving 16 bases between them. Germline-derived CDR1 and CDR2 are MNHEY and SVGAGI. CDR3 sequence (DNA): TGTGCCAGCAGTTACGGTGGGAACGGGGCCAAAGAGACCCAGTACTTC. Translation gives CASSYGGNGAKETQYF.

This clone was picked up a small number of times. The V call is TRBV20-1, the J call TRBJ2-3, with D unclear. The CDR3 length is 10 residues. Germline V gene sequence: CDR1 DFQATT, CDR2 SNEGSKA (reference sequence). With 7 bases removed from V and 1 base from J, the gap between germline ends came to 3 bases. The CDR3 nucleotides read TGCAGTGGGGGCACAGATACGCAGTATTTT. This gives the protein CSGGTDTQYF.

J is TRBJ1-1 and V is TRBV14, with D maybe TRBD1 (5 bases). V was pared by 1 base and J by 8 bases, with 11 bases between. Germline CDR1 and CDR2: SGHDN and FVKESK. CDR3 length: 13 amino acids. CDR3: CASSQGQLNEAFF. The CDR3 DNA follows: TGTGCCAGCAGCCAAGGACAGCTGAACGAAGCTTTCTTT.

The V call is TRBV29-1, the J call TRBJ2-1; weak D call: TRBD1 (6 bases). This CDR3 comprises 14 residues. Trimming shortened V by 4 bases and J by 4 bases, and 14 bases separated the two germline ends. In germline, CDR1 is SQVTM, CDR2 ANQGSEA. CDR3 in amino acids: CSVGFQGPYNEQFF. As DNA, the CDR3 is TGCAGCGTTGGTTTCCAGGGGCCGTACAATGAGCAGTTCTTC.

As regards this clone: Other DNA sequences in this specimen translate into the identical CDR3. J is TRBJ1-1 and V is TRBV18; D is possibly TRBD1 (5 bases). The V gene's germline CDR1 is KGHSH and CDR2 LQKENI. Trimming took 3 bases from V and 0 from J, leaving 11 bases between them. The CDR3 contains 15 residues. CDR3 nucleotides: TGTGCCAGCTCACCTCCGGGGCTCATGAACACTGAAGCTTTCTTT. Protein: CASSPPGLMNTEAFF.

The J gene is TRBJ2-4, the V gene TRBV29-1, with 9 bases that match TRBD1. This CDR3 comprises 14 residues. Losses at the gene ends were 6 bases for V and 6 bases for J; bases not matched to a gene: 9. Germline values: CDR1 SQVTM, CDR2 ANQGSEA. CDR3 bases: TGCAGCGTGTGCCGAGCGGGACAGGGAAACATTCAGTACTTC. This gives the protein CSVCRAGQGNIQYF.

The chain couples TRBV9 to TRBJ1-1, with no clear D. Trimming cost V 3 bases and J 0 bases, with 12 bases left between them. Germline CDR1 and CDR2: SGDLS and YYNGEE. The CDR3 sequence is 15 residues long. The CDR3, as DNA: TGTGCCAGCAGCGCCGAGTGGACGGTGAACACTGAAGCTTTCTTT. Residues: CASSAEWTVNTEAFF.

This chain joins TRBV9 and TRBJ2-7; a possible D gene is TRBD1 (5 bases). V was pared by 0 bases and J by 0 bases, with 10 bases between. Germline CDR1 SGDLS, CDR2 YYNGEE. This CDR3 contains 15 residues. The CDR3 is CASSVGGQGSYEQYF. Written as DNA, the CDR3 is TGTGCCAGCAGCGTAGGTGGGCAGGGCTCCTACGAGCAGTACTTC.

The chain is built from TRBV9 and TRBJ1-3; 7 positions match TRBD1. The CDR3 loop spans 13 amino acids. V lost 4 bases and J lost 7; bases outside the gene matches: 5. The germline gives CDR1 SGDLS, CDR2 YYNGEE. CDR3 sequence reads: CASSPGQVNTIYF. Here the CDR3 DNA reads TGTGCCAGCAGCCCCGGACAGGTGAACACCATATATTTT.

The chain couples TRBV6-1 to TRBJ2-3; the match to TRBD2 covers 12 bases. Germline lookup yields CDR1 MNHNS and CDR2 SASEGT. The ends lost 4 bases at V and 6 bases at J; junction bases unmatched: 5. The CDR3 contains 15 residues. This CDR3 reads CASSAASGGADTQYF. The CDR3 nucleotides are TGTGCCAGCAGTGCGGCTAGCGGGGGGGCCGATACGCAGTATTTT.

This clone was seen more than once but under ten times. The genes are TRBV18 and TRBJ1-1; D gene uncertain. Per the germline V gene, CDR1 is KGHSH and CDR2 is LQKENI. This CDR3 has 14 residues. The V and J ends lost 6 bases and 1 base respectively, with 12 bases between them. The CDR3 sequence: CASSSAQRNTEAFF. The CDR3 region has the DNA TGTGCCAGCTCCTCGGCACAGAGGAACACTGAAGCTTTCTTT.

V is TRBV29-1 and J is TRBJ2-3; TRBD1 is a possible D gene (6 bases). Germline CDR1 and CDR2: SQVTM and ANQGSEA. This CDR3 is built from 11 residues. Trimming cost V 3 bases and J 14 bases, with 15 bases left between them. CDR3 nucleotide sequence: TGCAGCGTTGACCATTCGACAGGCCGGTATTTT. Translated: CSVDHSTGRYF.

A remark on this clone: Other DNA sequences in the same sample also yield this CDR3. The CDR3 protein is CASSPGTQETQYF. CDR3 nucleotides: TGTGCCAGCTCACCGGGAACGCAAGAGACCCAGTACTTC. This chain uses TRBV18 with TRBJ2-5; D gene unclear. The CDR3 has 13 amino acids. Per germline, CDR1 KGHSH and CDR2 LQKENI. Trimming stripped 3 bases from V and 2 bases from J, with 7 bases between.

The genes are TRBV2 and TRBJ2-1; D call uncertain. Germline CDR1 and CDR2: SNHLY and FYNNEI. This CDR3 contains 12 residues. V gave up 7 bases and J gave up 7 bases, with 11 bases separating them. CDR3 sequence (DNA): TGTGCCAGCATTGGTCTCGTAAATGAGCAGTTCTTC. Amino acids: CASIGLVNEQFF.